One and the same sample provided the 28 T cell receptor beta chains below, sequenced in a study of blood T cell repertoires in COVID-19 (dated by TCRdb to between 2020 and 2021). Library method: the immunoSEQ multiplex PCR assay. TCRdb provides this immuneACCESS table in a form limited to in-frame rearrangements. Some clones are lacking; in checked studies, under half of them reflect an unresolved V gene, and why the rest are absent is not known. This sample has about 150,000 clones in its table, and roughly 87% of those were observed once. Around 5% of the sample belongs to the ten largest clones. Sequenced sample: peripheral blood. The source of these receptors is a human donor in a cohort sampled during active COVID-19.

The chain is built from TRBV19 and TRBJ1-1; no firm D call. V lost 4 bases to trimming and J lost 7 bases, with 10 bases between them. Germline-derived CDR1 and CDR2 are LNHDA and SQIVND (reference sequence). The CDR3 sequence is 12 residues long. This CDR3 reads CASSTRLLEAFF. In nucleotides, the CDR3 is TGTGCCAGTAGTACCCGACTCCTTGAAGCTTTCTTT.

V gene TRBV6-1 combines with J gene TRBJ2-5; 7 bases agree with TRBD2. This CDR3 has 15 residues. Germline V gene lookup returns CDR1 MNHNS and CDR2 SASEGT. The V gene end was trimmed by 2 bases and the J gene end by 7 bases; junction bases not matched to a gene: 10. The CDR3 nucleotides are TGTGCCAGCAGTGAATTGCGGGAGTGGGGGACGACCCAGTACTTC. It yields the protein CASSELREWGTTQYF.

CDR3 in amino acids: CASSLSWDRGTGELFF. The CDR3 DNA reads as TGCGCCAGCAGCTTGAGTTGGGACAGGGGCACCGGGGAGCTGTTTTTT. The chain joins TRBV5-1 to TRBJ2-2, with 10 positions matching TRBD1. In germline, CDR1 is SGHRS, CDR2 YFSETQ. This CDR3 has 16 amino acids. The V gene end was trimmed by 1 base and the J gene end by 4 bases; junction bases not matched to a gene: 4. The whole variable domain, remainder taken from reference TRBV5-1 and TRBJ2-2, is KAGVTQTPRYLIKTRGQQVTLSCSPISGHRSVSWYQQTPGQGLQFLFEYFSETQRNKGNFPGRFSGRQFSNSRSEMNVSTLELGDSALYLCASSLSWDRGTGELFFGEGSRLTVL.

For the CDR3, the DNA is TGTGCCAGCAGTTTATCCTTCTCCTACGAGCAGTACTTC. Translation gives CASSLSFSYEQYF. This chain joins TRBV28 and TRBJ2-7; no clear D. Germline CDR1 MDHEN, CDR2 SYDVKM. The ends were cut back, 1 base at V and 0 bases at J, with 4 bases in the middle. CDR3 length: 13 residues. Full variable domain (missing parts from reference TRBV28 and TRBJ2-7): DVKVTQSSRYLVKRTGEKVFLECVQDMDHENMFWYRQDPGLGLRLIYFSYDVKMKEKGDIPEGYSVSREKKERFSLILESASTNQTSMYLCASSLSFSYEQYFGPGTRLTVT.

This clone was seen just once. The genes are TRBV9 and TRBJ1-1, with D perhaps matching TRBD1 (6 bases). The CDR3 length is 15 residues. CDR1 is SGDLS and CDR2 is YYNGEE in the germline V gene. The V gene lost 4 bases and the J gene lost 8 bases, with 21 bases spanning the gap. The CDR3 DNA reads as TGTGCCAGCAGCCAAGCGGGGGGGGCTACCATGGAAGCTTTCTTT. This gives the protein CASSQAGGATMEAFF.

The rearrangement uses TRBV6-4 and TRBJ2-1; 10 bases match TRBD1. Germline V lookup: CDR1 MRHNA, CDR2 SNTAGT. The CDR3 length is 16 residues. V was clipped by 5 bases and J by 9 bases; unmatched bases: 13. CDR3 sequence: CASSKHGTGVKAEQFF. In DNA form, the CDR3 reads TGTGCCAGCAGTAAACACGGGACAGGGGTGAAGGCTGAGCAGTTCTTC.

The chain employs TRBV7-2 and TRBJ2-2, with 13 bases lining up with TRBD2. Germline values: CDR1 SGHTA, CDR2 FQGNSA. J gave up 5 bases and V 5 bases, and 8 bases lay outside the gene matches. The CDR3 sequence is 17 residues long. The CDR3 DNA reads TGTGCCAGCAGCCACCGACTAGCGGGGGGAAGTACCGGGGAGCTGTTTTTT. It specifies CASSHRLAGGSTGELFF.

The chain joins TRBV30 to TRBJ1-5, with a possible D match to TRBD1 (6 bases). The CDR3 totals 13 residues. Looked up from germline, CDR1 is GTSNPN and CDR2 is SVGIG (reference sequence). V lost 2 bases, J lost 4 bases, and 9 bases lay in between. CDR3 residues: CAWSQGPNQPQHF. DNA for the CDR3: TGTGCCTGGAGTCAGGGGCCTAATCAGCCCCAGCATTTT.

This CDR3 is CASSEAWGVGYSYEQYF. DNA of the CDR3: TGTGCCAGCAGTGAAGCGTGGGGGGTGGGGTATTCCTACGAGCAGTACTTC. The rearrangement joins TRBV6-1 to TRBJ2-7; TRBD2 is a possible D gene (6 bases). Trimming cost V 0 bases and J 1 base, with 16 bases left between them. CDR3 size: 17 residues. The germline V gene encodes CDR1 MNHNS and CDR2 SASEGT.

The V gene is TRBV12-3 or TRBV12-4, the J gene TRBJ2-7, with TRBD1 as a possible D gene (6 bases). This CDR3 contains 13 residues. V was pared by 5 bases and J by 1 base, with 9 bases between. The CDR3: CASSLDSSYEQYF. In DNA form, the CDR3 reads TGTGCCAGCAGTCTGGACAGTTCCTACGAGCAGTACTTC.

The chain carries TRBV4-1 and TRBJ2-1; D unclear. V dropped 0 bases and J dropped 5 bases, with 5 bases sitting between them. The germline CDR1 and CDR2 sequences are MGHRA and YSYEKL. The CDR3 sequence is 13 residues long. As DNA, the CDR3 is TGCGCCAGCAGCCAAGACGGAGACAATGAGCAGTTCTTC. It yields the protein CASSQDGDNEQFF.

The chain recombines TRBV7-3 with TRBJ1-5; no definite D call. With 4 bases removed from V and 1 base from J, the gap between germline ends came to 11 bases. CDR1 and CDR2 (germline): SGHTA, FQGTGA. The CDR3 covers 15 residues. The chain's CDR3 is CASSSPGESNQPQHF. Written as DNA, the CDR3 is TGTGCCAGCAGCTCTCCGGGAGAGAGCAATCAGCCCCAGCATTTT.

This chain links TRBV7-9 with TRBJ2-5; 8 bases line up with TRBD2. Germline V gene data show CDR1 as SEHNR and CDR2 as FQNEAQ (reference sequence). The CDR3 extends over 18 amino acids. The J segment lost 3 bases and the V segment lost 5 bases, leaving 17 bases of the junction unmatched. CDR3 DNA sequence: TGTGCCAGCAGCCATTTTAACTTGACGCGGGGGGCAAAAGAGACCCAGTACTTC. It translates to CASSHFNLTRGAKETQYF. The whole variable domain, remainder taken from reference TRBV7-9 and TRBJ2-5, is DTGVSQNPRHKITKRGQNVTFRCDPISEHNRLYWYRQTLGQGPEFLTYFQNEAQLEKSRLLSDRFSAERPKGSFSTLEIQRTEQGDSAMYLCASSHFNLTRGAKETQYFGPGTRLLVL.

The chain employs TRBV6-1 and TRBJ2-5, with unresolved D. V shed 3 bases and J shed 5 bases, with 10 bases lying between them. In germline, CDR1 is MNHNS, CDR2 SASEGT. The CDR3 totals 13 residues. The CDR3: CASSDTPRETQYF. The CDR3, as DNA: TGTGCCAGCAGTGACACTCCCAGGGAGACCCAGTACTTC.

V and J are TRBV7-2 and TRBJ2-2; D ambiguous. The germline V and J ends were trimmed by 1 base and 1 base, with 4 bases remaining between them. This CDR3 region has 14 residues. Germline CDR1 SGHTA, CDR2 FQGNSA. The CDR3 region has the DNA TGTGCCAGCAGCTTAGTCAGGAACACCGGGGAGCTGTTTTTT. Translating gives CASSLVRNTGELFF.

This clone was observed a single time. The rearrangement joins TRBV18 to TRBJ2-1; 7 bases match TRBD1. From germline, CDR1 is KGHSH and CDR2 LQKENI. The CDR3 has 14 residues. Germline trimming cut 3 bases from V and 5 bases from J; bases unmatched to any gene: 4. CDR3 sequence (DNA): TGTGCCAGCTCACCGTATACAGGGGACAATGAGCAGTTCTTC. Its translation is CASSPYTGDNEQFF.

The V and J genes are TRBV2 and TRBJ2-4; D remains unclear. The germline V gene encodes CDR1 SNHLY and CDR2 FYNNEI. The CDR3 runs 14 residues. V gave up 3 bases and J gave up 1 base, with 7 bases separating them. The CDR3, as DNA: TGTGCCAGCAGTGACCCCGGGGCCAAAAACATTCAGTACTTC. As protein: CASSDPGAKNIQYF.

The chain carries TRBV2 and TRBJ2-6; 7 nucleotides line up with TRBD1. Germline V gene lookup returns CDR1 SNHLY and CDR2 FYNNEI. With V trimmed by 6 bases and J by 0 bases, 8 bases remained unmatched. The CDR3 sequence is 17 residues long. CDR3 region: CASSRGYRGSGANVLTF. The CDR3 DNA reads as TGTGCCAGCAGCCGGGGATACAGGGGCTCTGGGGCCAACGTCCTGACTTTC.

This clone was seen once. DNA of the CDR3: TGTGCCAGCAGTGAAGTGGAGGGCTTCTATGGCTACACCTTC. This translates into CASSEVEGFYGYTF. The rearrangement links TRBV6-1 to TRBJ1-2; no clear D. V was clipped by 1 base and J by 4 bases, with 10 bases between them. This CDR3 has 14 amino acids. Germline CDR1 and CDR2: MNHNS and SASEGT.

CDR3 in amino acids: CAISALRTGVGTSYEQYF. In DNA, the CDR3 is TGTGCCATCAGTGCCCTAAGGACAGGGGTTGGAACTTCCTACGAGCAGTACTTC. V and J are TRBV10-3 and TRBJ2-7; 9 bases agree with TRBD1. The V gene's germline CDR1 is ENHRY and CDR2 SYGVKD. This CDR3 spans 18 amino acids. V gave up 4 bases and J gave up 1 base; unmatched junction bases: 14.

The chain couples TRBV28 to TRBJ1-1; 7 nucleotides agree with TRBD1. The CDR3 is 15 amino acids. Losses at the gene ends were 7 bases for V and 1 base for J; bases not matched to a gene: 9. Germline loops: CDR1 MDHEN, CDR2 SYDVKM. The CDR3 coding sequence is TGTGCCAGCAACCTTCCAGGGACAGCGAACACTGAAGCTTTCTTT. It encodes CASNLPGTANTEAFF.

CDR3 nucleotide sequence: TGTGCCAGCAGTTTAGAGCGTACTGAAGCTTTCTTT. Amino acid sequence: CASSLERTEAFF. The chain combines TRBV28 with TRBJ1-1, with D unresolved. CDR1 is MDHEN and CDR2 is SYDVKM in the germline V gene. CDR3 length equals 12 residues. Trimming stripped 2 bases from V and 5 bases from J, with 6 bases between.

The chain has TRBV7-2 and TRBJ2-5; D might be TRBD1 (5 bases). The CDR3 covers 14 residues. V lost 5 bases, J lost 7 bases, and 17 bases lay in between. Germline CDR1 reads SGHTA; CDR2 reads FQGNSA. The CDR3 region has the DNA TGTGCCAGCAGCGAACGTTGGCCCCAGGGGACCCAGTACTTC. Protein sequence: CASSERWPQGTQYF.

CDR3 nucleotides: TGCGCCAGCAGCCAAGAGTCCAGGGGGGTCGAAAAACTGTTTTTT. This sequence encodes CASSQESRGVEKLFF. This chain uses TRBV4-3 with TRBJ1-4; 7 bases fit TRBD1. V was pared by 0 bases and J by 8 bases, with 6 bases of the junction left unmatched. This CDR3 is 15 amino acids long. The germline gives CDR1 LGHNA, CDR2 YSLEER.

V is TRBV5-6 and J is TRBJ2-7; 9 nucleotides line up with TRBD1. V lost 1 base, J lost 3 bases, and 14 bases stayed unmatched. The CDR3 is made up of 18 amino acids. Germline V lookup: CDR1 SGHDT, CDR2 YYEEEE. CDR3 residues: CASSLLSVGGDRVYEQYF. In DNA, the CDR3 is TGTGCCAGCAGCTTGTTGTCCGTCGGTGGGGACAGGGTCTACGAGCAGTACTTC.

The chain is built from TRBV7-9 and TRBJ1-2; D gene ambiguous. The CDR3 spans 12 residues. V was cut by 4 bases and J by 2 bases, with 5 bases left in between. CDR1 and CDR2 from the germline V gene are SEHNR and FQNEAQ (reference sequence). The CDR3 is CASSSENYGYTF. In DNA form, the CDR3 reads TGTGCCAGCAGCTCCGAGAACTATGGCTACACCTTC.

This clone was detected only a few times. CDR3 bases: TGTGCCTGGGCCGGGACACATAGCAATCAGCCCCAGCATTTT. Translating it yields CAWAGTHSNQPQHF. V gene TRBV30 combines with J gene TRBJ1-5; TRBD1 might be the D (6 bases). From germline, CDR1 is GTSNPN and CDR2 SVGIG (reference sequence). The V end was cut by 5 bases, the J end by 0 bases, with 11 bases between. The CDR3 runs 14 residues.

This sequence joins TRBV21-1 and TRBJ2-1; the table's D call of TRBD2 was not tested on the DNA. TRBV21-1 is labeled a pseudogene. The CDR3 totals 17 residues. In DNA form, the CDR3 reads TGTGCCAGCAGCGCTAGCGGGGGCCCAACGGCTGACAATGAGCAGTTCTTC. Translated: CASSASGGPTADNEQFF.